This TCR beta chain originates from a study of blood T cell repertoires in COVID-19. Background on the study: Sources were T cells, B-cell-depleted T cells, or PBMCs; the material itself was cDNA or gDNA.

V lost 0 bases and J lost 8; bases outside the gene matches: 8. Germline V gene data show CDR1 as SGHRS and CDR2 as YFSETQ. There are 16 residues in the CDR3. Participant ages covered about 18 to 100 years across 25 or so US areas. Cohort assignment relied on participant-reported clinical history. Original methodology: Reference gene primer amplification yielded estimated nucleated cell counts. TCRdb's table, derived via immunoSEQ multiplex PCR, lists solely in-frame clones and lacks some. Clonal size and the V and J genes are those of that table, whereas D and trimming came from the DNA. The sample yields 150,000 to 200,000 clones, around 80% seen once.

Sample: PBMCs or T cells enriched from blood (not recorded which). This TCR derives from a woman in her fifties or sixties who had recovered from COVID-19. V usage is TRBV5-1 and J usage is TRBJ2-1; 10 bases align to TRBD2. As DNA, the CDR3 is TGCGCCAGCAGCTTGGTTACAGCGGGAGGGTCGGATGAGCAGTTCTTC. This codes for CASSLVTAGGSDEQFF. Variable domain in full (rest from reference TRBV5-1 and TRBJ2-1): KAGVTQTPRYLIKTRGQQVTLSCSPISGHRSVSWYQQTPGQGLQFLFEYFSETQRNKGNFPGRFSGRQFSNSRSEMNVSTLELGDSALYLCASSLVTAGGSDEQFFGPGTRLTVL.